Below, 8 T cell receptor beta chains from the same sample are listed, as sequenced in a study of shared clonotypes between healthy human individuals. TCRdb keeps only in-frame clones here, not all; method: immunoSEQ multiplex PCR. Here the sample spans over a million clones, about four fifths being singletons. Sequenced material: memory CD4+ T cells from PBMCs. Noted subset: CD45RA-negative fraction. The receptors were sampled from a man younger than 30 in good health. Some clones in this sample may be carry-over from other donors' samples.

With regard to this clone: Within the sample, other DNA sequences also encode this same CDR3. V usage is TRBV19 and J usage is TRBJ1-2; D is uncertain. The CDR3 totals 12 residues. CDR1 and CDR2 from the germline V gene are LNHDA and SQIVND (reference sequence). Trimming left V 3 bases short and J 5 bases short, with 7 bases between. Written as DNA, the CDR3 is TGTGCCAGTAGTATGGCAGAATATGGCTACACCTTC. It encodes CASSMAEYGYTF.

The genes are TRBV4-1 and TRBJ2-4; tentatively, D is TRBD1 or TRBD2 (5 bases each). The CDR3 runs to 19 residues. The germline V gene encodes CDR1 MGHRA and CDR2 YSYEKL. Trimming took off 4 bases at V and 1 base at J, with 23 bases between the two ends. The CDR3 coding sequence is TGCGCCAGCAGCCGAGAGGGTTGGGGGTCTGTAGTGGCCAAAAACATTCAGTACTTC. Protein product: CASSREGWGSVVAKNIQYF.

The chain's CDR3 is CASSGTLPEQYF. CDR3 bases: TGTGCCAGCAGCGGGACCCTCCCCGAGCAGTACTTC. The rearrangement joins TRBV2 to TRBJ2-7; D tentatively reads TRBD1 or TRBD2 (5 bases each). Germline V gene sequence: CDR1 SNHLY, CDR2 FYNNEI. This CDR3 has 12 residues. Trimming took off 6 bases at V and 6 bases at J, with 12 bases between the two ends.

The genes are TRBV5-1 and TRBJ1-2; D gene unclear. Between the trimmed V and J ends, which lost 0 bases and 3 bases, there was a span of 9 bases. The CDR3 loop spans 14 amino acids. Per the germline V gene, CDR1 is SGHRS and CDR2 is YFSETQ. For the CDR3, the DNA is TGCGCCAGCAGCTTGGCCATGGGCTACTATGGCTACACCTTC. Amino acid sequence: CASSLAMGYYGYTF.

The J gene is TRBJ1-4, the V gene TRBV18; D gene ambiguous. This CDR3 contains 14 residues. The ends were cut back, 6 bases at V and 5 bases at J, with 13 bases in the middle. Looked up from germline, CDR1 is KGHSH and CDR2 is LQKENI. CDR3 residues: CASSVGPENEKLFF. In DNA, the CDR3 is TGTGCCAGCTCCGTAGGACCGGAAAATGAAAAACTGTTTTTT.

With respect to this clone: In the same sample, other DNA sequences code for this CDR3. CDR3 sequence (DNA): TGCAGCGTGGAGGGTAGGGGCAGAAACTATGGCTACACCTTC. It specifies CSVEGRGRNYGYTF. The V call is TRBV29-1, the J call TRBJ1-2; weak D call: TRBD1 (5 bases). The germline V gene encodes CDR1 SQVTM and CDR2 ANQGSEA. Deletions cut 6 bases from V and 2 bases from J, with 16 bases between. The CDR3 is made up of 14 amino acids.

This sequence joins TRBV11-3 and TRBJ2-1; 9 positions agree with TRBD2. With V trimmed by 2 bases and J by 4 bases, 6 bases remained unmatched. CDR3 length equals 16 residues. Germline assignment: CDR1 SGHNT and CDR2 YENEEA. The CDR3 DNA follows: TGTGCCAGCAGCTTAACCGGCGGGAGGGTATACAATGAGCAGTTCTTC. Translation: CASSLTGGRVYNEQFF.

The sample holds a few counts of this clone. This chain connects TRBV6-4 to TRBJ1-5; D is undetermined. The germline V and J ends were trimmed by 5 bases and 3 bases, with 8 bases remaining between them. CDR1 is MRHNA, CDR2 SNTAGT, per germline. The CDR3 spans 13 residues. The CDR3 loop reads CASSTSINQPQHF. CDR3 in DNA: TGTGCCAGCAGTACCTCCATCAATCAGCCCCAGCATTTT.